These 26 T cell receptor beta chains originate from one sample sequenced in a study of beta chain features in type 1 diabetes. The sequenced template was cDNA made from the entire isolated RNA. Sequencing was performed with immunoSEQ multiplex PCR; in TCRdb, only in-frame clones are kept and a portion is missing. This sample has 350,000 to 450,000 clones, with roughly 16% found just once. Input material: naive CD4+ T cells from blood. The receptors were sampled from a woman younger than 30 in good health.

The chain has TRBV9 and TRBJ2-5; D is uncertain. The CDR3 has 13 residues. With 0 bases removed from V and 2 bases from J, the gap between germline ends came to 5 bases. Germline CDR1 SGDLS, CDR2 YYNGEE. The CDR3 DNA reads as TGTGCCAGCAGCGTAGCGGTTCAAGAGACCCAGTACTTC. This codes for CASSVAVQETQYF.

This chain joins TRBV28 and TRBJ2-7; TRBD1 matches 7 bases. This CDR3 is 13 amino acids long. The germline V gene encodes CDR1 MDHEN and CDR2 SYDVKM. The ends lost 9 bases at V and 2 bases at J; junction bases unmatched: 7. DNA of the CDR3: TGTGCCAGATACAGGGGTCCCACCTACGAGCAGTACTTC. This gives the protein CARYRGPTYEQYF.

The chain joins TRBV9 to TRBJ1-5, with D uncertain. The CDR3 length is 14 residues. The V gene lost 4 bases and the J gene lost 3 bases, with 11 bases spanning the gap. Germline V gene sequence: CDR1 SGDLS, CDR2 YYNGEE. CDR3 DNA sequence: TGTGCCAGCAGCCTCAGGAGGGTCAATCAGCCCCAGCATTTT. The encoded protein is CASSLRRVNQPQHF.

V gene TRBV14 combines with J gene TRBJ2-5; D gene unclear. Looked up from germline, CDR1 is SGHDN and CDR2 is FVKESK. The V gene lost 0 bases and the J gene lost 5 bases, with 16 bases spanning the gap. The CDR3 extends over 16 amino acids. The CDR3 nucleotides read TGTGCCAGCAGCCAAGATTCGCTTCCAAGGCGGGAGACCCAGTACTTC. Residues: CASSQDSLPRRETQYF.

This clone has just a few counts. This chain joins TRBV4-3 and TRBJ2-1; 7 positions match TRBD2. V was pared by 0 bases and J by 3 bases, with 5 bases of the junction left unmatched. There are 16 residues in the CDR3. CDR1 is LGHNA, CDR2 YSLEER, per germline. The CDR3 loop is CASSQDWGGNYNEQFF. The CDR3, as DNA: TGCGCCAGCAGCCAAGATTGGGGGGGAAACTACAATGAGCAGTTCTTC.

The chain links TRBV10-3 to TRBJ2-7; D not certain. Trimming took 2 bases from V and 9 from J, leaving 14 bases between them. There are 13 residues in the CDR3. In germline, CDR1 is ENHRY, CDR2 SYGVKD. CDR3 in amino acids: CAISEGQTSGQYF. The CDR3 DNA sequence: TGTGCCATCAGTGAGGGGCAGACCTCCGGGCAGTACTTC.

The chain employs TRBV5-6 and TRBJ1-2; 8 bases agree with TRBD1. Per germline, CDR1 SGHDT and CDR2 YYEEEE. The V and J ends lost 4 bases and 6 bases, in that order; junction bases with no gene match: 8. CDR3 length equals 14 residues. The CDR3 region is CASSPRQGRDGYTF. As DNA, the CDR3 is TGTGCCAGCAGCCCCCGACAGGGGAGGGATGGCTACACCTTC.

This clone was detected a few times. This chain's CDR3 is CASSSDGRRTDTQYF. As DNA, the CDR3 is TGTGCCAGCAGCTCGGACGGGAGGCGCACAGATACGCAGTATTTT. The chain joins TRBV5-4 to TRBJ2-3, with 7 bases identical to TRBD2. V shed 3 bases and J 1 base; nucleotides not matched to a gene: 5. Germline V CDR1 and CDR2: SGHNT, YYREEE (reference sequence). The CDR3 has 15 residues.

The chain couples TRBV15 to TRBJ2-1, with 10 bases identical to TRBD2. Germline loops: CDR1 LNHNV, CDR2 YYDKDF (reference sequence). The CDR3 consists of 16 residues. V lost 0 bases and J lost 5; bases outside the gene matches: 4. In DNA, the CDR3 is TGTGCCACCAGCAGAGATTTGGGACTAGCGAACAATGAGCAGTTCTTC. Amino acid sequence: CATSRDLGLANNEQFF. The full variable domain, its missing parts supplied by reference TRBV15 and TRBJ2-1, is DAMVIQNPRYQVTQFGKPVTLSCSQTLNHNVMYWYQQKSSQAPKLLFHYYDKDFNNEADTPDNFQSRRPNTSFCFLDIRSPGLGDTAMYLCATSRDLGLANNEQFFGPGTRLTVL.

This chain connects TRBV4-3 to TRBJ2-3, with 9 bases matching TRBD2. V dropped 4 bases and J dropped 0; count of bases not matched to a gene: 14. CDR3 length equals 19 residues. CDR1 and CDR2 (germline): LGHNA, YSLEER. CDR3 coding DNA: TGCGCCAGCAGCCCCGTGTTCGGGGCGACTAGCGGCAGCACAGATACGCAGTATTTT. This codes for CASSPVFGATSGSTDTQYF.

This sequence joins TRBV11-2 and TRBJ2-1, with 10 bases that match TRBD2. The CDR3 extends over 14 amino acids. The J segment lost 9 bases and the V segment lost 5 bases, leaving 7 bases of the junction unmatched. The germline V gene has CDR1 SGHAT and CDR2 FQNNGV. The CDR3 sequence is CASSIGSGRVEQFF. The CDR3, as DNA: TGTGCCAGCAGCATAGGGAGCGGGAGGGTTGAGCAGTTCTTC. Variable domain in full (rest from reference TRBV11-2 and TRBJ2-1): EAGVAQSPRYKIIEKRQSVAFWCNPISGHATLYWYQQILGQGPKLLIQFQNNGVVDDSQLPKDRFSAERLKGVDSTLKIQPAKLEDSAVYLCASSIGSGRVEQFFGPGTRLTVL.

V and J are TRBV28 and TRBJ1-1, with 9 bases that match TRBD1. Germline loops: CDR1 MDHEN, CDR2 SYDVKM. CDR3 length: 15 residues. V was clipped by 6 bases and J by 4 bases; unmatched bases: 9. The CDR3 DNA sequence: TGTGCCAGCAGACCGGACAGGGGACGGATCACTGAAGCTTTCTTT. Translating it yields CASRPDRGRITEAFF.

This clone was recorded a few times. CDR3 nucleotide sequence: TGTGCCAGCAGGGGAGGAATACTTCACAATGAGCAGTTCTTC. Protein sequence: CASRGGILHNEQFF. This sequence joins TRBV28 and TRBJ2-1; a possible D gene is TRBD2 (6 bases). CDR3 length: 14 amino acids. Trimming took off 6 bases at V and 5 bases at J, with 14 bases between the two ends. Germline CDR1 and CDR2: MDHEN and SYDVKM.

The chain combines TRBV29-1 with TRBJ2-5; TRBD2 agrees at 7 bases. This CDR3 is 14 amino acids long. The germline CDR1 and CDR2 sequences are SQVTM and ANQGSEA. V gave up 4 bases and J gave up 5 bases; unmatched junction bases: 10. The CDR3 sequence is CSVVFGSRGETQYF. CDR3 nucleotide sequence: TGCAGCGTTGTATTTGGATCGCGGGGGGAGACCCAGTACTTC.

This clone appeared a few times. The V and J genes are TRBV9 and TRBJ2-3; D is uncertain. CDR1 and CDR2 (germline): SGDLS, YYNGEE. Deletions cut 2 bases from V and 2 bases from J, with 9 bases between. The CDR3 sequence is 14 residues long. CDR3 sequence (DNA): TGTGCCAGCAGCGTTTCGAGTTACACAGATACGCAGTATTTT. This sequence encodes CASSVSSYTDTQYF.

The chain joins TRBV7-2 to TRBJ2-7; tentative D call: TRBD2 (6 bases). Germline assignment: CDR1 SGHTA and CDR2 FQGNSA. V lost 5 bases, J lost 2 bases, and 16 bases lay in between. The CDR3 is 15 amino acids. The CDR3 region has the DNA TGTGCCAGCAGCCCATGGGACTTGACAACCTACGAGCAGTACTTC. Protein product: CASSPWDLTTYEQYF.

V is TRBV28 and J is TRBJ2-7; 7 bases are a match to TRBD1. With V trimmed by 6 bases and J by 0 bases, 8 bases remained unmatched. Per the germline V gene, CDR1 is MDHEN and CDR2 is SYDVKM. The CDR3 contains 15 residues. DNA for the CDR3: TGTGCCAGCAGCCCCGACAGGGCTAGCTCCTACGAGCAGTACTTC. Translation gives CASSPDRASSYEQYF.

The CDR3 here is CSVGGGSGYTF. The CDR3, as DNA: TGCAGCGTTGGGGGGGGCTCGGGCTACACCTTC. This sequence joins TRBV29-1 and TRBJ1-2; D might be TRBD1 (6 bases). CDR1 and CDR2 (germline): SQVTM, ANQGSEA. This CDR3 has 11 amino acids. Trimming removed 4 bases from V and 8 bases from J, with 11 bases in between.

In nucleotides, the CDR3 is TGCAGCGCCAGGGGACTAGCGGGAGGGCCGGGGGAGCTGTTTTTT. It codes for CSARGLAGGPGELFF. This sequence joins TRBV29-1 and TRBJ2-2; 16 bases fit TRBD2. There are 15 residues in the CDR3. The germline gives CDR1 SQVTM, CDR2 ANQGSEA. The ends lost 7 bases at V and 8 bases at J; junction bases unmatched: 7.

This clone was seen a few times. This chain connects TRBV6-5 to TRBJ2-7; 8 nucleotides align to TRBD1. Unmatched junction bases numbered 6, after V lost 4 bases and J lost 7 bases. The germline V gene encodes CDR1 MNHEY and CDR2 SVGAGI. The CDR3 length is 13 residues. The CDR3 here is CASSSDRVREQYF. The DNA of the CDR3 is TGTGCCAGCAGTTCGGACAGGGTCAGGGAGCAGTACTTC.

The chain links TRBV30 to TRBJ2-1; 12 bases align to TRBD2. J gave up 0 bases and V 0 bases, and 9 bases lay outside the gene matches. There are 19 residues in the CDR3. The V gene's germline CDR1 is GTSNPN and CDR2 SVGIG (reference sequence). The CDR3 DNA is TGTGCCTGGAGTGTAGAGTTGCTAGCGGGAGGGCTCTCCTACAATGAGCAGTTCTTC. Its protein product is CAWSVELLAGGLSYNEQFF.

This clone was seen more than once but under ten times. This sequence joins TRBV14 and TRBJ1-5; no clear D. CDR1 is SGHDN, CDR2 FVKESK, per germline. The V gene lost 4 bases and the J gene lost 4 bases, with 8 bases spanning the gap. The CDR3 has 13 residues. The DNA of the CDR3 is TGTGCCAGCAGCCTCCTAGGAAATCAGCCCCAGCATTTT. This sequence encodes CASSLLGNQPQHF. Using reference TRBV14 and TRBJ1-5 for the parts outside the CDR3, the full variable domain is EAGVTQFPSHSVIEKGQTVTLRCDPISGHDNLYWYRRVMGKEIKFLLHFVKESKQDESGMPNNRFLAERTGGTYSTLKVQPAELEDSGVYFCASSLLGNQPQHFGDGTRLSIL.

The chain carries TRBV5-1 and TRBJ1-1; 9 bases agree with TRBD1. V was clipped by 1 base and J by 4 bases; unmatched bases: 14. Germline CDR1 is SGHRS and CDR2 is YFSETQ. There are 18 residues in the CDR3. The CDR3 is CASSLSKPGQGIGTEAFF. Here the CDR3 DNA reads TGCGCCAGCAGCTTGTCCAAGCCGGGACAGGGAATCGGCACTGAAGCTTTCTTT.

This clone was recorded a few times. This chain connects TRBV30 to TRBJ1-5; D perhaps matches TRBD1 (6 bases). Deletions cut 3 bases from V and 4 bases from J, with 10 bases between. Per germline, CDR1 GTSNPN and CDR2 SVGIG (reference sequence). This CDR3 is 13 amino acids long. The CDR3 nucleotides read TGTGCCTGGAGAGGACAGATTAATCAGCCCCAGCATTTT. Translation gives CAWRGQINQPQHF. The entire variable domain, with the rest obtained from reference TRBV30 and TRBJ1-5, is as follows: SQTIHQWPATLVQPVGSPLSLECTVEGTSNPNLYWYRQAAGRGLQLLFYSVGIGQISSEVPQNLSASRPQDRQFILSSKKLLLSDSGFYLCAWRGQINQPQHFGDGTRLSIL.

The chain carries TRBV6-5 and TRBJ1-5; D perhaps matches TRBD1 (6 bases). The CDR3 length is 14 residues. The germline V gene has CDR1 MNHEY and CDR2 SVGAGI. V lost 5 bases, J lost 4 bases, and 12 bases lay in between. CDR3 sequence: CASSLDRTNQPQHF. The CDR3 DNA is TGTGCCAGCAGTCTCGACAGGACAAATCAGCCCCAGCATTTT.

This clone came up a few times. The genes are TRBV4-3 and TRBJ1-2; a weak D match, TRBD1 (5 bases). Trimming cost V 0 bases and J 5 bases, with 22 bases left between them. CDR1 and CDR2 (germline): LGHNA, YSLEER. CDR3 length equals 18 residues. CDR3 in DNA: TGCGCCAGCAGCCAAGATAAAGCGGGGACCACGATTTGGTATGGCTACACCTTC. Translated: CASSQDKAGTTIWYGYTF.